The 23 T cell receptor beta chains presented below share a single source sample, sequenced in a study of control samples from healthy donors and cancer patients. TCRdb's table, derived via immunoSEQ multiplex PCR, lists solely in-frame clones and lacks some. The repertoire holds some 110,000 clones, with 88% as singletons. Sequencing used blood. Source of these receptors: a woman aged 70-85 years in good health.

This chain connects TRBV2 to TRBJ1-5; D unresolved. This CDR3 is built from 15 residues. Germline V lookup: CDR1 SNHLY, CDR2 FYNNEI. Trimming stripped 11 bases from V and 0 bases from J, with 17 bases between. The CDR3 is CASQRSRLSNQPQHF. In DNA form, the CDR3 reads TGTGCCTCCCAAAGGTCCAGGCTTAGCAATCAGCCCCAGCATTTT.

This clone was observed a handful of times. V is TRBV27 and J is TRBJ1-5, with D uncertain. This CDR3 has 13 amino acids. Trimming took off 6 bases at V and 3 bases at J, with 9 bases between the two ends. Germline V gene sequence: CDR1 MNHEY, CDR2 SMNVEV (reference sequence). CDR3 bases: TGTGCCAGCAGAGAGGAACACAATCAGCCCCAGCATTTT. It translates to CASREEHNQPQHF.

The rearrangement links TRBV5-6 to TRBJ1-3; D may be TRBD1 (6 bases). The CDR3 contains 16 residues. Germline CDR1 reads SGHDT; CDR2 reads YYEEEE. The ends were cut back, 1 base at V and 4 bases at J, with 15 bases in the middle. CDR3 residues: CASSLLGQGTGNTIYF. The CDR3 coding sequence is TGTGCCAGCAGCTTGTTAGGGCAGGGGACCGGAAACACCATATATTTT. Full variable domain (missing parts from reference TRBV5-6 and TRBJ1-3): DAGVTQSPTHLIKTRGQQVTLRCSPKSGHDTVSWYQQALGQGPQFIFQYYEEEERQRGNFPDRFSGHQFPNYSSELNVNALLLGDSALYLCASSLLGQGTGNTIYFGEGSWLTVV.

The J gene is TRBJ2-2, the V gene TRBV5-1, with D uncertain. This CDR3 is built from 10 residues. V gave up 7 bases and J gave up 7 bases, with 5 bases separating them. From germline, CDR1 is SGHRS and CDR2 YFSETQ. The CDR3 is CASRGGELFF. CDR3 nucleotides: TGCGCCAGCCGAGGCGGGGAGCTGTTTTTT.

The gene calls are TRBV10-3 and TRBJ1-5; a possible D gene is TRBD1 (5 bases). V lost 1 base and J 3 bases, leaving 10 bases between the germline ends. The CDR3 is 15 residues long. CDR1 is ENHRY and CDR2 is SYGVKD in the germline V gene. The CDR3 DNA sequence: TGTGCCATCAGTGAGTGGGGGGAATTCAATCAGCCCCAGCATTTT. Translated: CAISEWGEFNQPQHF.

The chain is built from TRBV6-6 and TRBJ1-2; 10 bases match TRBD1. The CDR3 has 18 amino acids. The germline CDR1 and CDR2 sequences are MNHNY and SVGAGI (reference sequence). Trimming removed 5 bases from V and 1 base from J; junction bases left unmatched: 13. The CDR3 protein is CASSHPSDRGLINYGYTF. The CDR3 DNA sequence: TGTGCCAGCAGTCACCCGTCGGACAGGGGGTTAATTAACTATGGCTACACCTTC.

The V gene is TRBV5-1, the J gene TRBJ2-2; 8 bases map to TRBD1. The CDR3 contains 14 residues. V shed 7 bases and J 4 bases; nucleotides not matched to a gene: 6. Germline values: CDR1 SGHRS, CDR2 YFSETQ. CDR3 sequence (DNA): TGCGCCAGCGGAATGACAGGGGCCACCGGGGAGCTGTTTTTT. Translating gives CASGMTGATGELFF.

The chain is built from TRBV7-3 and TRBJ2-5, with D uncertain. Germline values: CDR1 SGHTA, CDR2 FQGTGA. Trimming stripped 5 bases from V and 5 bases from J, with 12 bases between. There are 13 residues in the CDR3. CDR3 protein: CASSRTTSETQYF. The CDR3 DNA is TGTGCCAGCAGCCGCACGACCAGTGAGACCCAGTACTTC.

This clone was counted only a few times. This CDR3 is CASSGWLQETQYF. The CDR3, as DNA: TGTGCCAGCAGCGGCTGGCTCCAAGAGACCCAGTACTTC. V gene TRBV9 combines with J gene TRBJ2-5; D uncertain. CDR1 and CDR2 from the germline V gene are SGDLS and YYNGEE. The CDR3 runs to 13 residues. V lost 3 bases and J lost 1, with 7 bases in between.

The chain employs TRBV25-1 and TRBJ1-1; D is unclear. Trimming took 5 bases from V and 5 from J, leaving 15 bases between them. This CDR3 region has 14 residues. Germline V CDR1 and CDR2: MGHDK, SYGVNS. The DNA for the CDR3 is TGTGCCAGCAGTCCGGGCCCAAGGGAGACTGAAGCTTTCTTT. This codes for CASSPGPRETEAFF.

This clone has just a few counts. This rearrangement joins TRBV28 to TRBJ1-4; tentatively, D is TRBD1 (5 bases). The V end lost 6 bases, the J end lost 8 bases, and 16 bases lay between the germline ends. Germline loops: CDR1 MDHEN, CDR2 SYDVKM. There are 14 residues in the CDR3. The CDR3 here is CASSPPTRGEKLFF. CDR3 in DNA: TGTGCCAGCAGCCCCCCCACGAGGGGAGAAAAACTGTTTTTT.

The chain joins TRBV5-6 to TRBJ1-2; 7 nucleotides align to TRBD1. The junction had 10 bases not matched to a gene; V was cut back by 2 bases and J by 3 bases. CDR1 and CDR2 from the germline V gene are SGHDT and YYEEEE. This CDR3 comprises 16 residues. The CDR3 reads CASSFPGTADYYGYTF. For the CDR3, the DNA is TGTGCCAGCAGCTTTCCCGGGACAGCGGACTACTATGGCTACACCTTC.

The V and J genes are TRBV29-1 and TRBJ1-2, with 7 bases aligning to TRBD1. CDR1 and CDR2 from the germline V gene are SQVTM and ANQGSEA. The CDR3 length is 13 residues. Germline trimming cut 7 bases from V and 8 bases from J; bases unmatched to any gene: 13. In DNA, the CDR3 is TGCAGCGCCTCGCCGACAGGGACGGAAGGCTACACCTTC. This codes for CSASPTGTEGYTF.

The chain recombines TRBV3-1 (or the pseudogene TRBV3-2) with TRBJ2-7; no reliable D call. V was cut by 5 bases and J by 0 bases, with 2 bases left in between. The CDR3 totals 11 residues. From germline, CDR1 is LGHDT and CDR2 YNNKEL (reference sequence). The CDR3 loop is CASSSSYEQYF. The CDR3 DNA reads as TGTGCCAGCAGCTCCTCCTACGAGCAGTACTTC.

The genes are TRBV2 and TRBJ2-7; D unclear. Per the germline V gene, CDR1 is SNHLY and CDR2 is FYNNEI. The CDR3 is 14 residues long. V lost 6 bases and J lost 4, with 16 bases in between. The CDR3 protein is CASRASIRFYEQYF. CDR3 nucleotides: TGTGCCAGCAGAGCATCTATTAGGTTTTACGAGCAGTACTTC.

This sequence joins TRBV7-2 and TRBJ2-3, with TRBD2 identical over 9 bases. The V and J ends lost 0 bases and 7 bases, in that order; junction bases with no gene match: 8. This CDR3 has 16 residues. In germline, CDR1 is SGHTA, CDR2 FQGNSA. This CDR3 reads CASSLAVAGAINTQYF. In nucleotides, the CDR3 is TGTGCCAGCAGCTTAGCGGTAGCGGGGGCTATAAATACGCAGTATTTT. The variable domain in full, with the rest retrieved from reference TRBV7-2 and TRBJ2-3, is GAGVSQSPSNKVTEKGKDVELRCDPISGHTALYWYRQSLGQGLEFLIYFQGNSAPDKSGLPSDRFSAERTGGSVSTLTIQRTQQEDSAVYLCASSLAVAGAINTQYFGPGTRLTVL.

This chain uses TRBV27 with TRBJ1-2; D uncertain. CDR3 length equals 15 residues. Germline V gene data show CDR1 as MNHEY and CDR2 as SMNVEV (reference sequence). V gave up 3 bases and J gave up 5 bases, with 16 bases separating them. CDR3 residues: CASSLIPPDLYGYTF. In DNA form, the CDR3 reads TGTGCCAGCAGTTTGATTCCTCCTGACCTATATGGCTACACCTTC.

This clone was seen just once. CDR3 sequence: CATSRDTGVGYGYTF. The CDR3 nucleotides are TGTGCCACCAGCAGAGATACGGGGGTCGGCTATGGCTACACCTTC. The rearrangement joins TRBV15 to TRBJ1-2; TRBD1 is a possible D gene (5 bases). Germline CDR1 reads LNHNV; CDR2 reads YYDKDF (reference sequence). The length of the CDR3 is 15 residues. V lost 0 bases, J lost 4 bases, and 12 bases lay in between.

This chain uses TRBV5-1 with TRBJ1-3; a possible D gene is TRBD1 (5 bases). CDR1 SGHRS and CDR2 YFSETQ come from the germline V gene. The CDR3 is 16 residues long. Trimming shortened V by 6 bases and J by 0 bases, and 16 bases separated the two germline ends. CDR3 sequence (DNA): TGCGCCAGCACCGGGACCGGACCGCTCTCTGGAAACACCATATATTTT. Protein sequence: CASTGTGPLSGNTIYF.

V gene TRBV18 combines with J gene TRBJ2-3; 7 nucleotides align to TRBD2. CDR3 length: 16 residues. CDR1 KGHSH and CDR2 LQKENI come from the germline V gene. Trimming cost V 4 bases and J 0 bases; bases outside gene matches: 7. As DNA, the CDR3 is TGTGCCAGCTCACAAATCAGCGGGGCTAGCACAGATACGCAGTATTTT. It translates to CASSQISGASTDTQYF.

The chain has TRBV4-1 and TRBJ1-1, with a tentative D call TRBD1 (5 bases). This CDR3 is built from 16 residues. With 0 bases removed from V and 11 bases from J, the gap between germline ends came to 22 bases. The germline CDR1 and CDR2 sequences are MGHRA and YSYEKL. Here the CDR3 reads CASSQDGGALGYSAFF. The CDR3 coding sequence is TGCGCCAGCAGCCAAGATGGGGGTGCCTTGGGGTATTCGGCTTTCTTT.

The genes are TRBV7-9 and TRBJ1-1; D is ambiguous. This CDR3 has 16 amino acids. The germline gives CDR1 SEHNR, CDR2 FQNEAQ (reference sequence). With 1 base removed from V and 1 base from J, the gap between germline ends came to 13 bases. CDR3 loop: CASSLDFPVSNTEAFF. The CDR3 nucleotides are TGTGCCAGCAGCTTAGATTTCCCGGTTTCGAACACTGAAGCTTTCTTT.

The CDR3: CASSQGRQRAKNIQYF. The CDR3, as DNA: TGTGCCAGCAGCCAAGGTAGACAGAGAGCCAAAAACATTCAGTACTTC. The V call is TRBV3-1 (or the pseudogene TRBV3-2), the J call TRBJ2-4; TRBD1 might be the D (5 bases). CDR3 size: 16 residues. Germline assignment: CDR1 LGHDT and CDR2 YNNKEL (reference sequence). V shed 1 base and J shed 0 bases, with 10 bases lying between them.